This T cell receptor (beta chain) originates from a study of early T cells in non-severe SARS-CoV-2 infection. Whole-study context: The study sequenced bulk RNA from unsorted whole blood, with chains unpaired. Study-wide points: In VDJdb matching, anti-spike CD8 responses were favored while private and CD4 specificities went missing.

This clonotype came up a few times. Antigen: not known. TCRdb itself ran the 5' RACE reads through MiXCR, one entry per CDR3 protein. The sample carries some 83,000 distinct CDR3 sequences, 10% recorded once. The CDR3 extends over 11 amino acids. Germline CDR1 and CDR2: MDHEN and SYDVKM. The V end was cut by 7 bases, the J end by 11 bases, with 14 bases between. This receptor was identified in an adult who was a healthcare worker with PCR-confirmed SARS-CoV-2 infection or an uninfected control (not recorded which). Source: whole blood, taken at baseline. This chain connects TRBV28 to TRBJ1-1; D perhaps matches TRBD1 (5 bases). For the CDR3, the DNA is TGTGCCAGCATCGCGGGGGTGCAGGCTTTCTTT. Encoded protein: CASIAGVQAFF.